This T cell receptor beta chain was documented in a study of CD39 and CD103 CD8 tumor-infiltrating T cells. For tumor-infiltrating lymphocytes, EpCAM beads were added to negative-selection T-cell enrichment of thawed cells. CD8 TILs were sorted as CD3+CD4-CD8+CD45RA-, split by CD39/CD103 into DN, SP, DP. Overall study results and limits: DP CD8 TILs seemed more oligoclonal than DN, SP and blood memory CD8. Blood and uninvolved lymph node rarely held DP TIL clonotypes.

Produced via immunoSEQ multiplex PCR; TCRdb's table is partial and in-frame only. Among 2,500 to 3,000 clones listed, about four fifths were seen once. CDR1 is ENHRY, CDR2 SYGVKD, per germline. There are 15 residues in the CDR3. Trimming stripped 0 bases from V and 2 bases from J, with 9 bases between. A note on this clone: Its antigen remains unidentified.

The rearrangement uses TRBV10-3 and TRBJ2-3; tentatively, D is TRBD1 (5 bases). Sequencing used CD39- CD103- CD8+ T cells sorted from the tumor. Noted subset: CD103-CD39- double-negative CD45RA- CD8 T cells. This receptor was taken from a human donor with head and neck squamous cell carcinoma. Written as DNA, the CDR3 is TGTGCCATCAGTGAGTCGATGGACAACACAGATACGCAGTATTTT. Translation: CAISESMDNTDTQYF.